What follows are 21 T cell receptor beta chains derived from one specimen sequenced in a study of cytomegalovirus exposure and HLA in healthy donors (dated by TCRdb to about 2017). Library preparation was by the immunoSEQ multiplex PCR assay. The multiplex PCR relied on a mix of 60 forward primers for TCR Vbeta segments and 13 reverse primers for TCR Jbeta segments. Here the immuneACCESS table is served through TCRdb, limited to in-frame sequences with V and J called. Missing clones are a known gap in these copies; in checked studies unresolved V genes cover under half, and the rest lacks a known reason. For this sample there are around 180,000 clones; around 80% appear just once. The top ten clonotypes cover around 2% of the sample. The sequenced sample was PBMCs. The receptor set was obtained from a woman younger than 35 in good health and CMV-seropositive.

This clone has just one count. The V gene is TRBV29-1, the J gene TRBJ2-7; tentative D call: TRBD2 (5 bases). This CDR3 spans 14 amino acids. V lost 6 bases to trimming and J lost 3 bases, with 18 bases between them. Germline values: CDR1 SQVTM, CDR2 ANQGSEA. Written as DNA, the CDR3 is TGCAGCGTCTGGACCGGGATTAGAGGCTACGAGCAGTACTTC. Amino acids: CSVWTGIRGYEQYF.

This chain links TRBV9 with TRBJ1-1; D gene ambiguous. There are 14 residues in the CDR3. The germline V gene encodes CDR1 SGDLS and CDR2 YYNGEE. Between the trimmed V and J ends, which lost 2 bases and 0 bases, there was a span of 8 bases. DNA of the CDR3: TGTGCCAGCAGCGTCCCCAGGTTGAACACTGAAGCTTTCTTT. It yields the protein CASSVPRLNTEAFF.

This chain joins TRBV6-5 and TRBJ2-5; D unresolved. The CDR3 covers 16 residues. Trimming stripped 2 bases from V and 5 bases from J, with 18 bases between. The V gene's germline CDR1 is MNHEY and CDR2 SVGAGI. The CDR3 nucleotides are TGTGCCAGCAGTTACCGAGACCAGCGTTACGGCGAGACCCAGTACTTC. The encoded protein is CASSYRDQRYGETQYF.

V usage is TRBV12-5 and J usage is TRBJ2-1; 9 nucleotides align to TRBD2. Trimming took 0 bases from V and 3 from J; bases not matched to a gene: 6. CDR1 is LGHNT, CDR2 FRNRAP, per germline. CDR3 length equals 17 residues. This CDR3 is CASGLVPGGGDYNEQFF. As DNA, the CDR3 is TGTGCTAGTGGTTTGGTACCAGGCGGGGGGGACTACAATGAGCAGTTCTTC.

The chain uses TRBV30 and TRBJ2-7; TRBD2 agrees at 11 bases. CDR3 size: 16 residues. Germline V gives CDR1 GTSNPN, CDR2 SVGIG (reference sequence). J was trimmed by 2 bases and V by 2 bases; bases with no gene match: 8. CDR3 sequence reads: CAWSNYGTSGTYEQYF. The CDR3 coding sequence is TGTGCCTGGAGTAACTATGGGACTAGCGGAACCTACGAGCAGTACTTC.

The genes are TRBV7-3 and TRBJ1-6, with D tentatively TRBD1 (6 bases). The CDR3 sequence is 14 residues long. Per germline, CDR1 SGHTA and CDR2 FQGTGA. The V end was cut by 5 bases, the J end by 4 bases, with 9 bases between. This chain's CDR3 is CASSPGTYNSPLHF. CDR3 sequence (DNA): TGTGCCAGCAGCCCGGGGACATATAATTCACCCCTCCACTTT.

The chain uses TRBV5-4 and TRBJ2-2; TRBD1 might be the D (5 bases). Germline V gene data show CDR1 as SGHNT and CDR2 as YYREEE (reference sequence). This CDR3 spans 18 amino acids. V lost 3 bases and J lost 3, with 21 bases in between. CDR3 bases: TGTGCCAGCAGCTCCACACCCCTGGCCCTAGGGGACACCGGGGAGCTGTTTTTT. Translated: CASSSTPLALGDTGELFF.

The chain links TRBV27 to TRBJ1-6; the D is unclear. The CDR3 loop spans 14 amino acids. The ends were cut back, 3 bases at V and 7 bases at J, with 10 bases in the middle. Germline V CDR1 and CDR2: MNHEY, SMNVEV (reference sequence). CDR3 nucleotides: TGTGCCAGCAGTTTCACCAAGCTCAATTCACCCCTCCACTTT. Amino acid sequence: CASSFTKLNSPLHF.

Only one count was recorded for this clone. J is TRBJ1-1 and V is TRBV30, with D tentatively TRBD1 (6 bases). Looked up from germline, CDR1 is GTSNPN and CDR2 is SVGIG (reference sequence). Trimming pared 5 bases from V and 3 bases from J, leaving 16 bases between. This CDR3 contains 14 residues. In nucleotides, the CDR3 is TGTGCCTGGGGGAGGGGAGGGGGGCACACTGAAGCTTTCTTT. Amino acids: CAWGRGGGHTEAFF.

The CDR3 loop reads CASSLGPYPRNTIYF. CDR3 sequence (DNA): TGCGCCAGCAGCTTGGGGCCGTATCCGAGAAACACCATATATTTT. This chain uses TRBV5-1 with TRBJ1-3; D gene unclear. There are 15 residues in the CDR3. Germline assignment: CDR1 SGHRS and CDR2 YFSETQ. The germline V and J ends were trimmed by 0 bases and 5 bases, with 12 bases remaining between them. The variable domain in full, completed from reference TRBV5-1 and TRBJ1-3, reads KAGVTQTPRYLIKTRGQQVTLSCSPISGHRSVSWYQQTPGQGLQFLFEYFSETQRNKGNFPGRFSGRQFSNSRSEMNVSTLELGDSALYLCASSLGPYPRNTIYFGEGSWLTVV.

As for this clone: Its ends do not fully match the called genes, so a read error is possible. V is TRBV4-3 and J is TRBJ1-1, with 7 bases aligning to TRBD1. Germline-derived CDR1 and CDR2 are LGHNA and YSLEER. This CDR3 contains 13 residues. The CDR3 coding sequence is TGCGCCAGCAGTCAAGACAGGGCGAGTAAAGCTTTCTTT. As protein: CASSQDRASKAFF.

V usage is TRBV19 and J usage is TRBJ2-5; a possible D gene is TRBD2 (5 bases). Per the germline V gene, CDR1 is LNHDA and CDR2 is SQIVND (reference sequence). The CDR3 contains 11 residues. Trimming shortened V by 6 bases and J by 5 bases, and 7 bases separated the two germline ends. For the CDR3, the DNA is TGTGCCAGTAGGTCGGGGGAGACCCAGTACTTC. Translated, it gives CASRSGETQYF.

The gene calls are TRBV10-3 and TRBJ1-1; the match to TRBD1 covers 8 bases. CDR1 ENHRY and CDR2 SYGVKD come from the germline V gene. V lost 3 bases and J lost 7; bases outside the gene matches: 4. There are 13 residues in the CDR3. The CDR3 region has the DNA TGTGCCATCAGTGACGGGACAGGCGGTGAAGCTTTCTTT. Amino acid sequence: CAISDGTGGEAFF.

This chain links TRBV2 with TRBJ1-4; D possibly corresponds to TRBD1 (5 bases). Germline V gene sequence: CDR1 SNHLY, CDR2 FYNNEI. The V and J ends lost 7 bases and 2 bases respectively, with 17 bases between them. CDR3 size: 16 residues. The CDR3 spells CASTPGWGGTNEKLFF. In nucleotides, the CDR3 is TGTGCCAGCACCCCAGGATGGGGGGGGACTAATGAAAAACTGTTTTTT.

The genes are TRBV2 and TRBJ2-5, with 15 bases identical to TRBD2. The CDR3 is made up of 15 amino acids. Losses at the gene ends were 7 bases for V and 6 bases for J; bases not matched to a gene: 6. Germline-derived CDR1 and CDR2 are SNHLY and FYNNEI. The CDR3 region is CASTRTSGGAQTQYF. For the CDR3, the DNA is TGTGCCAGCACGCGGACTAGCGGGGGGGCCCAGACCCAGTACTTC.

This clone was detected only once. One end of the junction varies from germline; a read error may be responsible. The V and J genes are TRBV7-9 and TRBJ2-4, with 12 bases aligning to TRBD1. Per the germline V gene, CDR1 is SEHNR and CDR2 is FQNEAQ (reference sequence). The CDR3 loop spans 16 amino acids. The CDR3 sequence: CASSRPGQGAKNSQYF. In nucleotides, the CDR3 is TGTGCCAGCAGCCGTCCGGGACAGGGGGCCAAAAACAGTCAGTACTTC.

This chain joins TRBV7-9 and TRBJ1-2, with D unclear. CDR1 is SEHNR, CDR2 FQNEAQ, per germline (reference sequence). V dropped 1 base and J dropped 9 bases, with 12 bases sitting between them. The CDR3 is 13 residues long. CDR3 loop: CASSLVPLESYTF. The DNA for the CDR3 is TGTGCCAGCAGCTTAGTGCCCCTAGAGAGCTACACCTTC.

J is TRBJ2-7 and V is TRBV5-1; 7 nucleotides line up with TRBD1. The V gene's germline CDR1 is SGHRS and CDR2 YFSETQ. J lost 2 bases, V lost 6 bases, and 5 bases had no gene match. The CDR3 has 13 residues. The CDR3 loop is CASTRDRTYEQYF. The CDR3 DNA sequence: TGCGCCAGCACCAGGGACAGAACCTACGAGCAGTACTTC.

This clone came up a few times. The chain carries TRBV6-1 and TRBJ1-1, with 7 bases matching TRBD1. The ends lost 3 bases at V and 0 bases at J; junction bases unmatched: 4. Germline CDR1 and CDR2: MNHNS and SASEGT. The CDR3 is 15 amino acids. The DNA for the CDR3 is TGTGCCAGCAGTGAGGGGCAGGGGGTGAACACTGAAGCTTTCTTT. Its protein product is CASSEGQGVNTEAFF.

The chain recombines TRBV6-6 with TRBJ1-4; D unclear. V gave up 2 bases and J gave up 5 bases, with 9 bases separating them. This CDR3 region has 14 residues. Germline CDR1 and CDR2: MNHNY and SVGAGI (reference sequence). The CDR3 region is CASSYEQPNEKLFF. For the CDR3, the DNA is TGTGCCAGCAGTTACGAACAGCCGAATGAAAAACTGTTTTTT.

The chain uses TRBV7-9 and TRBJ2-7, with a weak D call TRBD2 (5 bases). V lost 4 bases and J 6 bases, leaving 10 bases between the germline ends. From germline, CDR1 is SEHNR and CDR2 FQNEAQ (reference sequence). The CDR3 extends over 12 amino acids. CDR3 nucleotides: TGTGCCAGCAGCTCATTAACTAGCGAGCAGTACTTC. Amino acids: CASSSLTSEQYF.